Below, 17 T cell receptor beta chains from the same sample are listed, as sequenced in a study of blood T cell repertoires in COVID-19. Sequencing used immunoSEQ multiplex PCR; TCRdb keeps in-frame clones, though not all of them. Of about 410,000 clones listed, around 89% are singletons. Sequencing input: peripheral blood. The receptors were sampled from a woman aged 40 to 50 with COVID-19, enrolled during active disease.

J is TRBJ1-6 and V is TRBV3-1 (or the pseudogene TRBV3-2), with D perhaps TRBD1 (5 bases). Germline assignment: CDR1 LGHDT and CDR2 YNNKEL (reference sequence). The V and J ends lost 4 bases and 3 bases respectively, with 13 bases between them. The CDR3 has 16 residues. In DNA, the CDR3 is TGTGCCAGCAGCCCATCCGGGGGATTCTATAATTCACCCCTCCACTTT. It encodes CASSPSGGFYNSPLHF.

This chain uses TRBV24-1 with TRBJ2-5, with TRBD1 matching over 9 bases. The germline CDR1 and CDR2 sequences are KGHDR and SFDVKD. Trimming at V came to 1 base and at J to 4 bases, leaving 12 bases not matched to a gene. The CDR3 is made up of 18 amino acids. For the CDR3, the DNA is TGTGCCACCAGTGATTTAACGGGAGGAGACAGGGGGAGAGAGACCCAGTACTTC. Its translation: CATSDLTGGDRGRETQYF.

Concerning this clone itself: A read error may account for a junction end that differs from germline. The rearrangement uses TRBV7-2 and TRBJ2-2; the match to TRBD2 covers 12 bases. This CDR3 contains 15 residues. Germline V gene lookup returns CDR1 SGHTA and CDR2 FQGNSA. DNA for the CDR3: TGTGCCAGCAACTTACTAGCGGGGGGACACGGGGAGCTGTTTTTT. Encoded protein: CASNLLAGGHGELFF.

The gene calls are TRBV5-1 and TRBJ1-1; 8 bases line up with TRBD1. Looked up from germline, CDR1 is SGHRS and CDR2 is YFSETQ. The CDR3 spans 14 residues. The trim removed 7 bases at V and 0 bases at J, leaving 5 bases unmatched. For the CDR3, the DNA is TGCGCCAGCGGGGGGACAGGTCTGAACACTGAAGCTTTCTTT. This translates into CASGGTGLNTEAFF.

CDR3 sequence reads: CASSLQGAISYEQYF. The CDR3 region has the DNA TGTGCCAGCTCGTTACAGGGGGCGATCTCCTACGAGCAGTACTTC. The chain uses TRBV18 and TRBJ2-7; 9 bases line up with TRBD1. This CDR3 has 15 residues. J was trimmed by 0 bases and V by 6 bases; bases with no gene match: 6. Germline V CDR1 and CDR2: KGHSH, LQKENI.

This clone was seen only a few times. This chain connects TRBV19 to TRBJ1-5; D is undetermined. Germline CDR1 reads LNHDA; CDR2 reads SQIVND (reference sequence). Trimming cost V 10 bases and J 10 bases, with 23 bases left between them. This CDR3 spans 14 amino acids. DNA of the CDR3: TGTGCCACCAGTCGGGAGGTACCTGTCGGACCCCAGCATTTT. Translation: CATSREVPVGPQHF.

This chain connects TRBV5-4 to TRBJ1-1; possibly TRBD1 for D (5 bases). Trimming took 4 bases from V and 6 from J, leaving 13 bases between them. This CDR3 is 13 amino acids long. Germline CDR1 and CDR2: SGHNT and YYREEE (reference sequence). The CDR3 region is CASSAQGGAEAFF. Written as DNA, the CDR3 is TGTGCCAGCAGCGCCCAGGGCGGGGCTGAAGCTTTCTTT.

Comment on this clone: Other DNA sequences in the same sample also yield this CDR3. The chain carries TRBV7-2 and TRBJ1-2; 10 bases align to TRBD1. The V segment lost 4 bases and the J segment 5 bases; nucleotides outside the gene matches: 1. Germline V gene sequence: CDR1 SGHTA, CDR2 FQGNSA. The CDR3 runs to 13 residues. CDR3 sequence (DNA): TGTGCCAGCAGCTCGGGACAGGGGTATGGCTACACCTTC. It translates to CASSSGQGYGYTF.

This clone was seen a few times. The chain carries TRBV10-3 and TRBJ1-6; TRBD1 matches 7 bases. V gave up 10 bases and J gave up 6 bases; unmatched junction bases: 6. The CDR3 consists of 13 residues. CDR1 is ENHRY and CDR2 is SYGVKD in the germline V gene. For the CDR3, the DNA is TGTGCCACCCGGGACAGCCTTAATTCACCCCTCCACTTT. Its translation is CATRDSLNSPLHF.

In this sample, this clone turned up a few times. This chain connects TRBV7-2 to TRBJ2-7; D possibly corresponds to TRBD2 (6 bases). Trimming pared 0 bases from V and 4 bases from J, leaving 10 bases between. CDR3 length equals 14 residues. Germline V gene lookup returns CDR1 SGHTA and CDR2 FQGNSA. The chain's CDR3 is CASSLARDLYEQYF. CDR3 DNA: TGTGCCAGCAGCTTAGCGCGGGATCTGTACGAGCAGTACTTC.

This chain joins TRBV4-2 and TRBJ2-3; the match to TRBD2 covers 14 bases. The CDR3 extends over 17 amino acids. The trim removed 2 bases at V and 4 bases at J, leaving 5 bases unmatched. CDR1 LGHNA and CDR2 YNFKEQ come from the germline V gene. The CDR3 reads CASSQPTSGGGADTQYF. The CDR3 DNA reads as TGTGCCAGCAGCCAACCGACTAGCGGGGGGGGTGCAGATACGCAGTATTTT.

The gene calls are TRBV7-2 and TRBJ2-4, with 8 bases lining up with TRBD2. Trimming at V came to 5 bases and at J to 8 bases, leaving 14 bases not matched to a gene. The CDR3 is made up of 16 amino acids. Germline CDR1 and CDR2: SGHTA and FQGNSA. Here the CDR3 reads CASSDRPGLVGYIQYF. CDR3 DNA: TGTGCCAGCAGCGACCGACCGGGACTAGTTGGGTACATTCAGTACTTC. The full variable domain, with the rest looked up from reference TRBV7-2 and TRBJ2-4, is GAGVSQSPSNKVTEKGKDVELRCDPISGHTALYWYRQSLGQGLEFLIYFQGNSAPDKSGLPSDRFSAERTGGSVSTLTIQRTQQEDSAVYLCASSDRPGLVGYIQYFGAGTRLSVL.

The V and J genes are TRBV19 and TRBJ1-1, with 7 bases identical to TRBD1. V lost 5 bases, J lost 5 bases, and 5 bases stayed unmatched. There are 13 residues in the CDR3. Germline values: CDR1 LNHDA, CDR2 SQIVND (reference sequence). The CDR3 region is CASSRTGVTEAFF. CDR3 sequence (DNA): TGTGCCAGTAGTCGTACAGGGGTAACTGAAGCTTTCTTT.

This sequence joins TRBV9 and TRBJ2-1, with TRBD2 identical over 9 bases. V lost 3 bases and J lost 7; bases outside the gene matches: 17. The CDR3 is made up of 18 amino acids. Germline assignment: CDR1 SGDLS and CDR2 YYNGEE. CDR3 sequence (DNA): TGTGCCAGCAGCGGGATCCCCAGTGCGGGAGGGCCGCGGAATGAGCAGTTCTTC. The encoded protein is CASSGIPSAGGPRNEQFF.

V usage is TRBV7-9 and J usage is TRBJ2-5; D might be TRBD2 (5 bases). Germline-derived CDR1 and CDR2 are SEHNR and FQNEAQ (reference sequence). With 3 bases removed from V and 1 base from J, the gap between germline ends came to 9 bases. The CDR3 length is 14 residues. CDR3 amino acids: CASSLREVQETQYF. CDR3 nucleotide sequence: TGTGCCAGCAGCTTGAGGGAAGTCCAAGAGACCCAGTACTTC. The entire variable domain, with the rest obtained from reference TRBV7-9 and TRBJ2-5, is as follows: DTGVSQNPRHKITKRGQNVTFRCDPISEHNRLYWYRQTLGQGPEFLTYFQNEAQLEKSRLLSDRFSAERPKGSFSTLEIQRTEQGDSAMYLCASSLREVQETQYFGPGTRLLVL.

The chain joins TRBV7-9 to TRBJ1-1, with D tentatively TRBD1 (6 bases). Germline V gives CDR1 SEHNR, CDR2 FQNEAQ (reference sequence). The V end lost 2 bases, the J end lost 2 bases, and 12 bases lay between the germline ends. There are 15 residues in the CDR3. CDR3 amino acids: CASSLPRGGNTEAFF. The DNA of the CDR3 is TGTGCCAGCAGCTTACCGCGCGGGGGCAACACTGAAGCTTTCTTT.

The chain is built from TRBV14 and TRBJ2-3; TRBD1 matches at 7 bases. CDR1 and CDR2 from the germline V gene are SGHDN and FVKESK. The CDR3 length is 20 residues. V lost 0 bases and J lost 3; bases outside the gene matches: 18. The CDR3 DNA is TGTGCCAGCAGCCAAGATTACACAGGGGTATATGAGCCCGATACAGATACGCAGTATTTT. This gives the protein CASSQDYTGVYEPDTDTQYF. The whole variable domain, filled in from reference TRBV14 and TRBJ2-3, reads EAGVTQFPSHSVIEKGQTVTLRCDPISGHDNLYWYRRVMGKEIKFLLHFVKESKQDESGMPNNRFLAERTGGTYSTLKVQPAELEDSGVYFCASSQDYTGVYEPDTDTQYFGPGTRLTVL.